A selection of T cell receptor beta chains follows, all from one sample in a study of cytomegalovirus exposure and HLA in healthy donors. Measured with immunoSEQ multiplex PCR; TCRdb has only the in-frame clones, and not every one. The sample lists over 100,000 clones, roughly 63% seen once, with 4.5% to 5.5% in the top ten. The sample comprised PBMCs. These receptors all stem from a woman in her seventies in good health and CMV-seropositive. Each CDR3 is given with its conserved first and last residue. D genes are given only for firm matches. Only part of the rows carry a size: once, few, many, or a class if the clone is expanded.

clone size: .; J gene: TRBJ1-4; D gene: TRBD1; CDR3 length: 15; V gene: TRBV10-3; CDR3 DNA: TGTGCCATCAGTCGTACAGGGGGCACTAATGAAAAACTGTTTTTT; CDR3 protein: CAISRTGGTNEKLFF
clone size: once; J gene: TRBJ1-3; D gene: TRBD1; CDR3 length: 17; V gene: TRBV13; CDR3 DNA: TGTGCCAGCAGCCGGGGGACACAGGGGGCGTCTGGAAACACCATATATTTT; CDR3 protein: CASSRGTQGASGNTIYF
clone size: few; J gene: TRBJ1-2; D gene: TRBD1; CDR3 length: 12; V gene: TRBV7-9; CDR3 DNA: TGTGCCAGCAGTGACAGGGGCTATGGCTACACCTTC; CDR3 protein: CASSDRGYGYTF
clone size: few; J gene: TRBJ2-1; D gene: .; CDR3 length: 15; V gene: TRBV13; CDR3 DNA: TGTGCCAGCAGCTTCCCCGGGAAAACCTACAATGAGCAGTTCTTC; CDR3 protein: CASSFPGKTYNEQFF
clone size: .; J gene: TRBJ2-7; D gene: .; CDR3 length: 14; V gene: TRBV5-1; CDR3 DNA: TGCGCCAGCAGCTTGGGGGGGCAGTCCTACGAGCAGTACTTC; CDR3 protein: CASSLGGQSYEQYF
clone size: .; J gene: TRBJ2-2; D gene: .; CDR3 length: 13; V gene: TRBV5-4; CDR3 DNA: TGTGCCAGCAGCTTACAGGGAACCGGGGAGCTGTTTTTT; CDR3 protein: CASSLQGTGELFF
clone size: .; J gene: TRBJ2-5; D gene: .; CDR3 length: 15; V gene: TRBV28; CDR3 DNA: TGTGCCAGCAGTCGGGGTAGCGGAGGGAAAGAGACCCAGTACTTC; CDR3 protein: CASSRGSGGKETQYF
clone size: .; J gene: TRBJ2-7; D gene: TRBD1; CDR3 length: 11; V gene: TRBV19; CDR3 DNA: TGTGCCAGTCGACAGGGGAACGAGCAGTACTTC; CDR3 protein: CASRQGNEQYF
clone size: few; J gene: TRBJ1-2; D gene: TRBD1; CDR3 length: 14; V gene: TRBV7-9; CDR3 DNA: TGTGCCAGCAGCTTGGGACAGGGGGCGCTTAGCTACACCTTC; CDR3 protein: CASSLGQGALSYTF
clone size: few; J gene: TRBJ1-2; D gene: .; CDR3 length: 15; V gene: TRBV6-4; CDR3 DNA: TGTGCCAGCAGTGACTCGAGCAGACTTAACTATGGCTACACCTTC; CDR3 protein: CASSDSSRLNYGYTF
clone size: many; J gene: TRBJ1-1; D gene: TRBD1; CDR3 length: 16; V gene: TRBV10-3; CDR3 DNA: TGTGCCATCAGTGAGTTCGGGACAGATTCGCTCACTGAAGCTTTCTTT; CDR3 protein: CAISEFGTDSLTEAFF
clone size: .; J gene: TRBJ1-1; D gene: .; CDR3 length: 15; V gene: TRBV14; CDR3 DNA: TGTGCCAGCAGCCAAGCCGACAGGATGAACACTGAAGCTTTCTTT; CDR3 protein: CASSQADRMNTEAFF